The rows below give T cell receptor beta chains drawn from one sample of a study of T cell responses to AZD1222 COVID-19 vaccine. The method was immunoSEQ multiplex PCR; TCRdb's version includes in-frame clones alone and lacks a portion of them. The sample includes some 180,000 clones, approximately 92% seen only once; the top ten take about 10%. The sequences come from peripheral blood, collected on day 0 of AZD1222 vaccination. The receptor source for this set is an adult in good health. Each CDR3 is given with its conserved first and last residue. D genes are given only for firm matches.

V	D	J	CDR3	DNA
TRBV9	TRBD2	TRBJ2-1	CASSVALGLAGSYNEQFF	TGTGCCAGCAGCGTAGCCCTCGGACTAGCGGGTTCCTACAATGAGCAGTTCTTC
TRBV12-5	NA	TRBJ1-2	CASGPLEDYGYTF	TGTGCTAGTGGTCCCCTTGAGGACTATGGCTACACCTTC
TRBV5-4	NA	TRBJ2-5	CASSSSQGYQETQYF	TGTGCCAGCAGCTCATCTCAGGGCTATCAAGAGACCCAGTACTTC
TRBV19	NA	TRBJ1-1	CASNFPWTSENTEAFF	TGTGCCAGTAACTTCCCCTGGACATCCGAGAACACTGAAGCTTTCTTT
TRBV24-1	NA	TRBJ2-2	CATSDHGTDTGELFF	TGTGCCACCAGTGACCACGGGACGGACACCGGGGAGCTGTTTTTT
TRBV6-2/TRBV6-3	TRBD2	TRBJ2-7	CASSYRYEAGELPYEQYF	TGTGCCAGCAGTTATAGATACGAAGCGGGAGAACTCCCCTACGAGCAGTACTTC
TRBV6-4	TRBD2	TRBJ2-3	CASSDAGGSTDTQYF	TGTGCCAGCAGTGACGCGGGGGGGAGCACAGATACGCAGTATTTT
TRBV11-2	NA	TRBJ2-3	CASSLDGRSTDTQYF	TGTGCCAGCAGCTTAGATGGGCGTAGCACAGATACGCAGTATTTT
TRBV7-7	NA	TRBJ2-3	CASSLDGRNTDTQYF	TGTGCTAGCAGCTTAGACGGCAGAAACACAGATACGCAGTATTTT
TRBV27	NA	TRBJ1-2	CASSRQGYDYGYTF	TGTGCCAGCAGTAGGCAGGGGTATGACTATGGCTACACCTTC
TRBV29-1	NA	TRBJ1-3	CSAEGVSGNTIYF	TGCAGCGCCGAGGGTGTCTCTGGAAACACCATATATTTT
TRBV27	TRBD1	TRBJ1-1	CASSLSWTGNTEAFF	TGTGCCAGCAGTTTATCGTGGACAGGGAACACTGAAGCTTTCTTT
TRBV18	NA	TRBJ2-2	CASSPPSAGTGELFF	TGTGCCAGCTCACCACCTTCGGCAGGGACCGGGGAGCTGTTTTTT
TRBV29-1	NA	TRBJ1-1	CSVVPGDTEAFF	TGCAGCGTTGTACCGGGGGACACTGAAGCTTTCTTT
TRBV5-6	TRBD2	TRBJ2-7	CASSPIGLAGESEQYF	TGTGCCAGCAGCCCGATAGGACTAGCGGGAGAGAGCGAGCAGTACTTC
TRBV28	NA	TRBJ1-1	CASSLRGVVNTEAFF	TGTGCCAGCAGCCTAAGGGGGGTGGTGAACACTGAAGCTTTCTTT
TRBV3-1/TRBV3-2	NA	TRBJ2-1	CASTTFRDSTYNEQFF	TGTGCCAGCACCACTTTCCGGGACTCGACCTACAATGAGCAGTTCTTC
TRBV9	NA	TRBJ1-1	CASSVGPGSEAFF	TGTGCCAGCAGCGTGGGACCGGGAAGTGAAGCTTTCTTT
TRBV30	NA	TRBJ2-5	CAWSGGVTAQYF	TGTGCCTGGAGTGGGGGGGTTACGGCCCAGTACTTC
TRBV11-2	NA	TRBJ2-6	CASSLEGLISGANVLTF	TGTGCCAGCAGCTTAGAAGGCCTCATCTCTGGGGCCAACGTCCTGACTTTC
TRBV5-5	NA	TRBJ2-1	CASSPLLRASYNEQFF	TGTGCCAGCAGCCCCTTACTCCGGGCCTCCTACAATGAGCAGTTCTTC
TRBV7-2	TRBD2	TRBJ2-4	CASRAGGDKNIQYF	TGTGCATCTAGAGCGGGAGGGGACAAAAACATTCAGTACTTC
TRBV19	TRBD1	TRBJ1-3	CASSPGGTGLSGNTIYF	TGTGCCAGTAGTCCAGGGGGGACAGGCCTCTCTGGAAACACCATATATTTT
TRBV18	NA	TRBJ2-1	CASSPLGDEQFF	TGTGCCAGCTCACCACTCGGGGATGAGCAGTTCTTC
TRBV7-8	NA	TRBJ1-4	CASSVIAGGINEKLFF	TGTGCCAGCAGTGTGATTGCGGGGGGCATTAATGAAAAACTGTTTTTT
TRBV2	NA	TRBJ1-2	CASSERGRQGFNYGYTF	TGTGCCAGCAGTGAAAGAGGCCGGCAGGGTTTTAACTATGGCTACACCTTC
TRBV6-5	NA	TRBJ1-1	CASSYAKNTEAFF	TGTGCCAGCAGCTACGCGAAGAACACTGAAGCTTTCTTT
TRBV9	NA	TRBJ1-1	CASSALVALTTEAFF	TGTGCCAGCAGCGCGCTCGTGGCCCTGACCACTGAAGCTTTCTTT
TRBV2	TRBD1	TRBJ1-1	CASSGQGGTEAFF	TGTGCCAGCAGTGGACAGGGGGGGACTGAAGCTTTCTTT
TRBV5-1	NA	TRBJ2-1	CASSFLENEQFF	TGCGCCAGCAGCTTCCTAGAAAATGAGCAGTTCTTC
TRBV7-6	NA	TRBJ2-7	CASSLRDQDFYEQYF	TGTGCCAGCAGCCTCAGGGACCAGGATTTCTACGAGCAGTACTTC
TRBV6-5	NA	TRBJ1-1	CASSYGQATEAFF	TGTGCCAGCAGTTACGGTCAGGCCACTGAAGCTTTCTTT
TRBV18	TRBD2	TRBJ2-1	CASSQGLAGTNEQFF	TGTGCCAGCTCACAAGGACTAGCGGGGACCAATGAGCAGTTCTTC
TRBV6-5	NA	TRBJ2-7	CASSYGQASYEQYF	TGTGCCAGCAGTTACGGACAAGCGTCCTACGAGCAGTACTTC
TRBV5-4	TRBD2	TRBJ2-1	CASSLLPTSAPRLGEQFF	TGTGCCAGCAGCTTACTTCCGACTAGCGCCCCGAGGCTGGGTGAGCAGTTCTTC
TRBV2	NA	TRBJ1-2	CASSEEIGHAGYTF	TGTGCCAGCAGTGAGGAAATCGGACACGCCGGCTACACCTTC
TRBV10-3	TRBD1	TRBJ1-2	CAISESGTVYNYGYTF	TGTGCCATCAGTGAGTCGGGGACAGTCTATAACTATGGCTACACCTTC
TRBV5-8	NA	TRBJ2-2	CASSSRNRGGGELFF	TGTGCCAGCAGCTCAAGAAACAGGGGAGGCGGGGAGCTGTTTTTT
TRBV3-1/TRBV3-2	TRBD1	TRBJ1-2	CASSHTDRGLGYTF	TGTGCCAGCAGCCACACTGACAGGGGGCTTGGCTACACCTTC
TRBV5-6	NA	TRBJ1-6	CASSLERGDSPLHF	TGTGCCAGCAGCTTGGAGAGGGGTGATTCACCCCTCCACTTT
TRBV7-9	NA	TRBJ1-3	CASSPDGRLGNTIYF	TGTGCCAGCAGCCCCGACGGTCGGTTAGGAAACACCATATATTTT
TRBV6-5	NA	TRBJ1-5	CASRGTLRGNQPQHF	TGTGCCAGCAGGGGCACCCTTAGGGGAAATCAGCCCCAGCATTTT
TRBV28	TRBD2	TRBJ2-3	CASRPPSGASTDTQYF	TGTGCCAGTCGCCCCCCTAGCGGGGCCAGCACAGATACGCAGTATTTT
TRBV30	TRBD2	TRBJ2-7	CAWSPLGAGGEQYF	TGTGCCTGGAGTCCCCTAGGAGCGGGAGGCGAGCAGTACTTC
TRBV28	TRBD2	TRBJ2-2	CASRGTSGGTDTGELFF	TGTGCCAGCAGAGGGACTAGCGGGGGGACGGACACCGGGGAGCTGTTTTTT
TRBV29-1	NA	TRBJ1-1	CSGQKLNTEAFF	TGCAGCGGGCAGAAACTGAACACTGAAGCTTTCTTT
TRBV5-6	NA	TRBJ1-1	CASSLSGGTEAFF	TGTGCCAGCAGCTTGTCCGGGGGCACTGAAGCTTTCTTT
TRBV7-3	NA	TRBJ2-3	CASSFGLTSTDTQYF	TGTGCCAGCAGCTTCGGACTGACCAGCACAGATACGCAGTATTTT
TRBV15	NA	TRBJ2-7	CATSPTYGAYEQYF	TGTGCCACCAGCCCAACTTATGGAGCCTACGAGCAGTACTTC
TRBV6-5	TRBD2	TRBJ2-5	CASSPSVGLAETQYF	TGTGCCAGCAGTCCCAGTGTGGGACTAGCGGAGACCCAGTACTTC
TRBV7-2	TRBD1	TRBJ1-1	CASSFRQGRNTEAFF	TGTGCCAGCAGCTTCAGACAGGGGAGAAACACTGAAGCTTTCTTT
TRBV29-1	NA	TRBJ1-4	CSAQGEKLFF	TGCAGCGCCCAGGGGGAAAAACTGTTTTTT
TRBV9	TRBD2	TRBJ2-7	CASSVGSGGSYEQYF	TGTGCCAGCAGCGTAGGGAGCGGGGGATCCTACGAGCAGTACTTC
TRBV5-1	NA	TRBJ2-6	CASSFRSGANVLTF	TGCGCCAGCAGCTTTAGGTCTGGGGCCAACGTCCTGACTTTC
TRBV12-3/TRBV12-4	TRBD1	TRBJ1-2	CASTNRGTYGYTF	TGTGCCAGCACGAACAGGGGTACCTATGGCTACACCTTC
TRBV5-4	NA	TRBJ1-1	CASRPRDMNTEAFF	TGTGCCAGCAGGCCTAGAGACATGAACACTGAAGCTTTCTTT
TRBV19	NA	TRBJ1-1	CASSIIAGASNEAFF	TGTGCCAGTAGTATAATCGCAGGGGCTAGTAATGAAGCTTTCTTT